One and the same sample provided the 17 T cell receptor beta chains below, sequenced in a study of blood T cell repertoires in COVID-19. Clones were read by immunoSEQ multiplex PCR, and TCRdb kept only the in-frame ones, dropping some. The sample has under 250,000 clones, 75% to 90% seen once. Sequences were obtained from PBMCs or T cells enriched from blood (not recorded which). The receptors stem from a woman between 18 and 29 years old in a cohort exposed to, infected with or recovered from COVID-19 (not recorded which).

CDR3 region: CASSISGRVDYGYTF. The DNA of the CDR3 is TGTGCCAGCAGCATCTCGGGCAGGGTGGACTATGGCTACACCTTC. This chain connects TRBV9 to TRBJ1-2, with D perhaps TRBD1 (5 bases). The CDR3 covers 15 residues. V was shortened by 4 bases and J by 3 bases, with 16 bases between the two germline ends. Germline V lookup: CDR1 SGDLS, CDR2 YYNGEE. Complete variable domain (other parts from reference TRBV9 and TRBJ1-2): DSGVTQTPKHLITATGQRVTLRCSPRSGDLSVYWYQQSLDQGLQFLIQYYNGEERAKGNILERFSAQQFPDLHSELNLSSLELGDSALYFCASSISGRVDYGYTFGSGTRLTVV.

This clone was seen a single time. The rearrangement links TRBV28 to TRBJ2-5; the match to TRBD2 covers 9 bases. CDR1 is MDHEN, CDR2 SYDVKM, per germline. The CDR3 is 17 amino acids. V was clipped by 5 bases and J by 0 bases; unmatched bases: 10. The CDR3 spells CASSPARLAVHQETQYF. CDR3 nucleotides: TGTGCCAGCAGTCCCGCCAGACTAGCGGTGCACCAAGAGACCCAGTACTTC.

This chain links TRBV18 with TRBJ2-1; 9 nucleotides match TRBD1. This CDR3 region has 15 residues. The V segment lost 6 bases and the J segment 4 bases; nucleotides outside the gene matches: 7. Germline-derived CDR1 and CDR2 are KGHSH and LQKENI. CDR3 in amino acids: CASSLGQGIYNEQFF. In nucleotides, the CDR3 is TGTGCCAGCTCCCTGGGACAGGGCATATACAATGAGCAGTTCTTC.

The rearrangement links TRBV6-6 to TRBJ2-2; tentative D call: TRBD1 (5 bases). The CDR3 totals 15 residues. Trimming removed 4 bases from V and 1 base from J, with 10 bases in between. Germline V lookup: CDR1 MNHNY, CDR2 SVGAGI (reference sequence). Written as DNA, the CDR3 is TGTGCCAGCAGTTGGGTTAGGGGGAACACCGGGGAGCTGTTTTTT. Protein product: CASSWVRGNTGELFF.

The rearrangement uses TRBV7-9 and TRBJ2-7; D uncertain. The V and J ends lost 2 bases and 3 bases respectively, with 5 bases between them. CDR3 length equals 12 residues. Germline V gene lookup returns CDR1 SEHNR and CDR2 FQNEAQ (reference sequence). The DNA of the CDR3 is TGTGCCAGCAGCTTAACAGACTACGAGCAGTACTTC. Translating it yields CASSLTDYEQYF.

V is TRBV6-5 and J is TRBJ2-7; a possible D gene is TRBD1 (6 bases). The germline gives CDR1 MNHEY, CDR2 SVGAGI. The V and J ends lost 5 bases and 1 base respectively, with 15 bases between them. The CDR3 contains 15 residues. The CDR3 loop reads CASSLDRILSYEQYF. Written as DNA, the CDR3 is TGTGCCAGCAGTCTGGACAGAATTCTATCCTACGAGCAGTACTTC.

This clone appeared once. The gene calls are TRBV19 and TRBJ2-5; D gene unclear. Trimming took 1 base from V and 2 from J, leaving 17 bases between them. The CDR3 is 17 residues long. CDR1 LNHDA and CDR2 SQIVND come from the germline V gene (reference sequence). The CDR3 DNA reads as TGTGCCAGTAGTATAGCGTACCCAATCCCCCTACAAGAGACCCAGTACTTC. Translation: CASSIAYPIPLQETQYF. Supplemented by reference TRBV19 and TRBJ2-5, the full variable domain reads DGGITQSPKYLFRKEGQNVTLSCEQNLNHDAMYWYRQDPGQGLRLIYYSQIVNDFQKGDIAEGYSVSREKKESFPLTVTSAQKNPTAFYLCASSIAYPIPLQETQYFGPGTRLLVL.

This clone was recorded a few times. The chain links TRBV7-9 to TRBJ2-7, with D unresolved. CDR1 and CDR2 (germline): SEHNR, FQNEAQ (reference sequence). The CDR3 covers 12 residues. The V and J ends lost 2 bases and 6 bases respectively, with 8 bases between them. The CDR3 is CASSLNSGEQYF. Here the CDR3 DNA reads TGTGCCAGCAGCTTAAACTCCGGCGAGCAGTACTTC.

The chain has TRBV6-5 and TRBJ1-1, with D tentatively TRBD1 (6 bases). This CDR3 is built from 14 residues. Germline CDR1 is MNHEY and CDR2 is SVGAGI. Between the trimmed V and J ends, which lost 4 bases and 8 bases, there was a span of 17 bases. The CDR3 loop is CASSSIRDKREAFF. The CDR3 DNA reads as TGTGCCAGCAGTTCTATTCGGGACAAGAGAGAAGCTTTCTTT.

The rearrangement joins TRBV5-1 to TRBJ2-1; D unresolved. This CDR3 contains 11 residues. Germline CDR1 is SGHRS and CDR2 is YFSETQ. The V end was cut by 1 base, the J end by 7 bases, with 3 bases between. The CDR3 DNA follows: TGCGCCAGCAGCTTGACAAATGAGCAGTTCTTC. Translation gives CASSLTNEQFF.

CDR3 loop: CASSPGGLNEQFF. CDR3 in DNA: TGTGCCAGCAGCCCCGGGGGGTTGAATGAGCAGTTCTTC. The chain uses TRBV14 and TRBJ2-1; 7 nucleotides align to TRBD2. With 4 bases clipped from V and 7 bases from J, the junction kept 4 bases outside the gene matches. The CDR3 extends over 13 amino acids. In germline, CDR1 is SGHDN, CDR2 FVKESK.

Of note for this clone: Distinct nucleotide sequences in the sample also encode this CDR3. The chain combines TRBV12-3 or TRBV12-4 with TRBJ2-7; TRBD2 aligns across 10 bases. CDR3 length equals 13 residues. Germline trimming cut 8 bases from V and 4 bases from J; bases unmatched to any gene: 5. The CDR3 loop is CASSLAGAYEQYF. The DNA of the CDR3 is TGTGCCAGCTCGCTAGCGGGGGCTTACGAGCAGTACTTC.

This clone was detected only once. The V gene is TRBV25-1, the J gene TRBJ2-7; TRBD2 matches at 7 bases. The CDR3 contains 15 residues. J was trimmed by 5 bases and V by 3 bases; bases with no gene match: 10. Germline CDR1 is MGHDK and CDR2 is SYGVNS. CDR3 bases: TGTGCCAGCAGTGACCCCGGTGGTAGCGGGCACGAGCAGTACTTC. Protein product: CASSDPGGSGHEQYF.

DNA for the CDR3: TGTGCCAGCTCACTCCCCGGGCAGGGGGTGTATGGCTACACCTTC. As protein: CASSLPGQGVYGYTF. This rearrangement joins TRBV18 to TRBJ1-2, with 7 bases that match TRBD1. This CDR3 is 15 amino acids long. The V gene end was trimmed by 4 bases and the J gene end by 5 bases; junction bases not matched to a gene: 10. Germline V lookup: CDR1 KGHSH, CDR2 LQKENI.

V and J are TRBV7-9 and TRBJ1-5, with D hard to call. This CDR3 has 13 amino acids. Germline V CDR1 and CDR2: SEHNR, FQNEAQ (reference sequence). Trimming pared 5 bases from V and 5 bases from J, leaving 10 bases between. DNA for the CDR3: TGTGCCAGCAGCCCCCGGGAGGATCAGCCCCAGCATTTT. Translated, it gives CASSPREDQPQHF.

This sequence joins TRBV9 and TRBJ2-3, with D maybe TRBD2 (6 bases). The CDR3 consists of 15 residues. Looked up from germline, CDR1 is SGDLS and CDR2 is YYNGEE. The germline V and J ends were trimmed by 0 bases and 2 bases, with 10 bases remaining between them. CDR3 nucleotide sequence: TGTGCCAGCAGCGTAGAAGGGACTCCCACAGATACGCAGTATTTT. This sequence encodes CASSVEGTPTDTQYF.

The chain employs TRBV11-3 and TRBJ2-1; tentatively, D is TRBD1 (5 bases). The V gene's germline CDR1 is SGHNT and CDR2 YENEEA. The CDR3 is 14 residues long. The germline V and J ends were trimmed by 8 bases and 5 bases, with 16 bases remaining between them. CDR3 sequence: CASAKGDGNNEQFF. The CDR3 DNA reads as TGTGCCAGCGCAAAAGGGGATGGAAACAATGAGCAGTTCTTC.